The sequence of this T cell receptor beta chain was determined in a study of post-analysis software for immune sequencing data. Findings and caveats of the study: Comparison of patients with controls showed a handful of TRBV segments more frequent in patients, TRBV5-6, TRBV5-1 and TRBV20-1 among them.

This clonotype was detected many times. The antigen remains undetermined. The germline V gene has CDR1 DFQATT and CDR2 SNEGSKA (reference sequence). The CDR3 is made up of 14 amino acids. V shed 0 bases and J shed 6 bases, with 15 bases lying between them. Every TCR beta cDNA library bore unique molecular identifiers. Using its own MiXCR run on the PCR reads, TCRdb lists one record per CDR3 protein. The repertoire holds more than 450,000 distinct CDR3 sequences, with roughly 34% as singletons. The clonotype was recovered from a girl aged 2-17 years with multiple sclerosis. Sequencing input: blood. The V gene is TRBV20-1, the J gene TRBJ2-7; no definite D call. The DNA for the CDR3 is TGCAGTGCTAGAGATCCCCGGGTTACCCTCGAGCAGTACTTC. This encodes CSARDPRVTLEQYF.